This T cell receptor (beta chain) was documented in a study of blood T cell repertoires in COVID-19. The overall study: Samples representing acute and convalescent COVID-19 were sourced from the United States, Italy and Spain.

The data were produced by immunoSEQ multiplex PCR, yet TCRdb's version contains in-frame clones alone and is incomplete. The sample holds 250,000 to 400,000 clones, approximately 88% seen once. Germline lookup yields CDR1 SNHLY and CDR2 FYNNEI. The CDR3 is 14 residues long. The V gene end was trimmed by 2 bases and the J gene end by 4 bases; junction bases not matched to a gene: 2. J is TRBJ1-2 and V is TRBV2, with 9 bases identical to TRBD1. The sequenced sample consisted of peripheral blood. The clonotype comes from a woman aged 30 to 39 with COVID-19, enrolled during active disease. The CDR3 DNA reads TGTGCCAGCAGTGAACCGGGACAGGGCTATGGCTACACCTTC. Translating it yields CASSEPGQGYGYTF.